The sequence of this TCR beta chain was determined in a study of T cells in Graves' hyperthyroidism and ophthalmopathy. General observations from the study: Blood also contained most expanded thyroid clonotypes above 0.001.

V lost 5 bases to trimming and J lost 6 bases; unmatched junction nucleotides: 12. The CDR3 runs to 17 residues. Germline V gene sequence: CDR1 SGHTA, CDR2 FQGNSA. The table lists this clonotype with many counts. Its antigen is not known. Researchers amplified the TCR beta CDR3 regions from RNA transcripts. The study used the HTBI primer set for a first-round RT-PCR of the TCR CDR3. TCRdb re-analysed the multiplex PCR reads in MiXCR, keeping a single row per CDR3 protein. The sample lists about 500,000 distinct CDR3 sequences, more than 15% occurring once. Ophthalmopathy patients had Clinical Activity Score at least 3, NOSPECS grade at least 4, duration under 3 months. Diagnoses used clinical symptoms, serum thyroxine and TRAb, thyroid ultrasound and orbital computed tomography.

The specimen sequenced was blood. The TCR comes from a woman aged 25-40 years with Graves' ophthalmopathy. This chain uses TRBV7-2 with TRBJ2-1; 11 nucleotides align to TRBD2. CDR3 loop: CASSRTSGSKLFNEQFF. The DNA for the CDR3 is TGTGCCAGCAGCCGCACTAGCGGGAGTAAGTTGTTCAATGAGCAGTTCTTC.